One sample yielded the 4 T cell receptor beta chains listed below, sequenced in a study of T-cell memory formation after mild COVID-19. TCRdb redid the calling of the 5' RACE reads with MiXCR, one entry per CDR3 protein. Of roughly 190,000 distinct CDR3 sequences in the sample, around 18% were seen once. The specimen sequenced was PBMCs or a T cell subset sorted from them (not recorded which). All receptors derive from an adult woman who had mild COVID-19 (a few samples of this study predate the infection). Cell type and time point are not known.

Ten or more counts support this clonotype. CDR3 region: CATSGNTDTQYF. The CDR3 DNA reads as TGTGCCACCAGTGGAAACACAGATACGCAGTATTTT. The chain joins TRBV24-1 to TRBJ2-3, with D hard to call. V was shortened by 5 bases and J by 2 bases, with 4 bases between the two germline ends. This CDR3 has 12 amino acids. The germline V gene has CDR1 KGHDR and CDR2 SFDVKD.

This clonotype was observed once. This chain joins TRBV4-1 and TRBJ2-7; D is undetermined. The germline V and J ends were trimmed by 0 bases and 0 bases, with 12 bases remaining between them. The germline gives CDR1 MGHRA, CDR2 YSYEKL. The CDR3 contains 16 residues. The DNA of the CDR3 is TGCGCCAGCAGCCAAGAAGGGTCCGGGCGCTCCTACGAGCAGTACTTC. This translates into CASSQEGSGRSYEQYF.

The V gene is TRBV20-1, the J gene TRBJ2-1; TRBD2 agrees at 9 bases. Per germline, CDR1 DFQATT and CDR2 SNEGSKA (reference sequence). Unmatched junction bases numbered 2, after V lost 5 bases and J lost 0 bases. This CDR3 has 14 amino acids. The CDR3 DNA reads TGCAGTGCTTATAGCGGGAGCTCCTACAATGAGCAGTTCTTC. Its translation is CSAYSGSSYNEQFF.

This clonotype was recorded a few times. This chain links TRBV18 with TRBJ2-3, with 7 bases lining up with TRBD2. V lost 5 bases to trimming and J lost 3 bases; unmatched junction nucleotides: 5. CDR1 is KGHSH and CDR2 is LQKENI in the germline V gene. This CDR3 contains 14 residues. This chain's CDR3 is CASSDGRWTDTQYF. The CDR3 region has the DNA TGTGCCAGCTCAGACGGGAGGTGGACAGATACGCAGTATTTT.